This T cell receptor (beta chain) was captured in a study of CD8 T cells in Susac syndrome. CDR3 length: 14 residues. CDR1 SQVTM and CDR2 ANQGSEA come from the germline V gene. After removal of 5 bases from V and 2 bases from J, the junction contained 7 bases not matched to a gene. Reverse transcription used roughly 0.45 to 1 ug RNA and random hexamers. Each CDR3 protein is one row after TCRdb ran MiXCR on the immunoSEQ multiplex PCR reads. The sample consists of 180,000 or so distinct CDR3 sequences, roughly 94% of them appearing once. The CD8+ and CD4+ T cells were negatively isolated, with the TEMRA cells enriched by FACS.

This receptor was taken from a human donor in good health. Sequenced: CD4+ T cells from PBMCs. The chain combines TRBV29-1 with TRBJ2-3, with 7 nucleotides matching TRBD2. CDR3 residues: CSVRRDYPTDTQYF. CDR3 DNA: TGCAGCGTTCGCAGGGACTACCCCACAGATACGCAGTATTTT.